The 17 T cell receptor beta chains given below trace back to one sample, sequenced in a study of blood T cell repertoires in COVID-19. Measured with immunoSEQ multiplex PCR; TCRdb has only the in-frame clones, and not every one. The sample includes a few hundred thousand clones, 84% of them seen just once. The sequencing input was PBMCs or T cells enriched from blood (not recorded which). These TCRs come from a man younger than 40 with acute COVID-19.

The rearrangement links TRBV18 to TRBJ2-7; 8 nucleotides match TRBD1. CDR3 length: 15 amino acids. Germline trimming cut 3 bases from V and 1 base from J; bases unmatched to any gene: 5. Germline V gives CDR1 KGHSH, CDR2 LQKENI. The CDR3 here is CASSPEQGGSYEQYV. In nucleotides, the CDR3 is TGTGCCAGCTCACCGGAACAGGGGGGATCCTACGAGCAGTACGTC.

The chain has TRBV19 and TRBJ2-1, with 11 positions matching TRBD1. CDR3 length equals 17 residues. Germline CDR1 reads LNHDA; CDR2 reads SQIVND (reference sequence). With 10 bases clipped from V and 7 bases from J, the junction kept 18 bases outside the gene matches. The CDR3 sequence: CATRDRGTPYTRNEQFF. CDR3 DNA: TGTGCCACCCGGGACAGGGGGACCCCTTACACGCGGAATGAGCAGTTCTTC.

The J gene is TRBJ1-4, the V gene TRBV6-1, with D perhaps TRBD1 (5 bases). Germline values: CDR1 MNHNS, CDR2 SASEGT. The V and J ends lost 3 bases and 15 bases respectively, with 20 bases between them. The length of the CDR3 is 14 residues. CDR3 in amino acids: CASSDIYGTQEVFF. The CDR3 DNA is TGTGCCAGCAGTGATATATATGGGACTCAGGAGGTGTTTTTT.

This chain connects TRBV5-6 to TRBJ2-1; possible D gene TRBD2, 5 bases. CDR1 is SGHDT and CDR2 is YYEEEE in the germline V gene. The CDR3 runs to 16 residues. V shed 0 bases and J shed 1 base, with 11 bases lying between them. The CDR3 loop reads CASSLAGKASYNEQFF. CDR3 bases: TGTGCCAGCAGCTTGGCCGGGAAGGCATCCTACAATGAGCAGTTCTTC. The full variable domain, rest sourced from reference TRBV5-6 and TRBJ2-1, is DAGVTQSPTHLIKTRGQQVTLRCSPKSGHDTVSWYQQALGQGPQFIFQYYEEEERQRGNFPDRFSGHQFPNYSSELNVNALLLGDSALYLCASSLAGKASYNEQFFGPGTRLTVL.

The CDR3 DNA reads TGTGCCAGCAGCCAAACAGCAAAACTGTTTTTT. This codes for CASSQTAKLFF. The V and J genes are TRBV3-1 (or the pseudogene TRBV3-2) and TRBJ1-4, with D unclear. Germline lookup yields CDR1 LGHDT and CDR2 YNNKEL (reference sequence). V lost 2 bases and J lost 10, with 5 bases in between. This CDR3 has 11 residues.

The chain is built from TRBV27 and TRBJ2-2; the match to TRBD1 covers 8 bases. With V trimmed by 3 bases and J by 8 bases, 5 bases remained unmatched. CDR1 is MNHEY and CDR2 is SMNVEV in the germline V gene (reference sequence). There are 14 residues in the CDR3. Written as DNA, the CDR3 is TGTGCCAGCAGTTTCGGGACAGGCCAAGGGGAGCTGTTTTTT. Translating gives CASSFGTGQGELFF.

This clone has only one observation. The rearrangement links TRBV6-5 to TRBJ1-2; D is possibly TRBD1 (6 bases). This CDR3 has 14 amino acids. Trimming shortened V by 3 bases and J by 4 bases, and 12 bases separated the two germline ends. Germline lookup yields CDR1 MNHEY and CDR2 SVGAGI. In DNA, the CDR3 is TGTGCCAGCAGTTATCTCACAGGGATCTATGGCTACACCTTC. As protein: CASSYLTGIYGYTF.

The genes are TRBV4-1 and TRBJ2-1, with TRBD1 identical over 11 bases. This CDR3 comprises 20 residues. With V trimmed by 1 base and J by 0 bases, 11 bases remained unmatched. CDR1 and CDR2 from the germline V gene are MGHRA and YSYEKL. The CDR3 protein is CASSQGDRGVREVSYNEQFF. CDR3 in DNA: TGCGCCAGCAGCCAAGGGGACAGGGGGGTCCGGGAGGTCTCCTACAATGAGCAGTTCTTC.

The chain recombines TRBV7-9 with TRBJ1-1, with 9 bases identical to TRBD1. Trimming cost V 1 base and J 5 bases; bases outside gene matches: 2. The CDR3 is 14 residues long. Germline values: CDR1 SEHNR, CDR2 FQNEAQ (reference sequence). The CDR3 spells CASSLGGQGTEAFF. DNA of the CDR3: TGTGCCAGCAGCTTAGGGGGACAGGGAACTGAAGCTTTCTTT.

The rearrangement uses TRBV7-9 and TRBJ1-1; D is undetermined. The V end lost 6 bases, the J end lost 5 bases, and 19 bases lay between the germline ends. CDR3 length: 15 amino acids. Germline V gene data show CDR1 as SEHNR and CDR2 as FQNEAQ (reference sequence). The CDR3 loop reads CASSRTIGIPTEAFF. The CDR3 DNA follows: TGTGCCAGCAGTCGGACTATTGGGATCCCGACTGAAGCTTTCTTT.

The chain combines TRBV28 with TRBJ1-1, with D perhaps matching TRBD1 (6 bases). The CDR3 loop spans 13 amino acids. Germline V gene sequence: CDR1 MDHEN, CDR2 SYDVKM. V was clipped by 10 bases and J by 3 bases, with 15 bases between them. CDR3 amino acids: CATNGPGDTEAFF. The CDR3 bases are TGTGCCACCAATGGTCCAGGGGACACTGAAGCTTTCTTT.

This clone was recorded a few times. V and J are TRBV14 and TRBJ2-5, with unresolved D. Germline V gene sequence: CDR1 SGHDN, CDR2 FVKESK. The CDR3 is 15 amino acids. V lost 2 bases and J 2 bases, leaving 12 bases between the germline ends. Written as DNA, the CDR3 is TGTGCCAGCAGCCAATTGGATGTACTACAAGAGACCCAGTACTTC. Translation: CASSQLDVLQETQYF.

The V call is TRBV27, the J call TRBJ2-1; possibly TRBD2 for D (6 bases). V was clipped by 6 bases and J by 1 base, with 10 bases between them. Germline V gives CDR1 MNHEY, CDR2 SMNVEV (reference sequence). The CDR3 sequence is 14 residues long. The CDR3 DNA reads TGTGCCAGCAGCCGGGAGTGGTCCTACAATGAGCAGTTCTTC. It translates to CASSREWSYNEQFF.

The genes are TRBV11-2 and TRBJ2-4, with 9 bases aligning to TRBD2. Germline CDR1 and CDR2: SGHAT and FQNNGV. The length of the CDR3 is 17 residues. The ends lost 1 base at V and 7 bases at J; junction bases unmatched: 11. The CDR3 DNA is TGTGCCAGCAGCTTAGGGGTAGCGGGAGCGGCGGTGAACATTCAGTACTTC. Its protein product is CASSLGVAGAAVNIQYF. Full variable domain (remainder filled in from reference TRBV11-2 and TRBJ2-4): EAGVAQSPRYKIIEKRQSVAFWCNPISGHATLYWYQQILGQGPKLLIQFQNNGVVDDSQLPKDRFSAERLKGVDSTLKIQPAKLEDSAVYLCASSLGVAGAAVNIQYFGAGTRLSVL.

This chain connects TRBV11-2 to TRBJ1-5; TRBD1 agrees at 7 bases. With 0 bases clipped from V and 4 bases from J, the junction kept 6 bases outside the gene matches. The CDR3 is made up of 16 amino acids. Germline V gives CDR1 SGHAT, CDR2 FQNNGV. The CDR3 reads CASSLDADRPNQPQHF. The CDR3 nucleotides read TGTGCCAGCAGCTTAGACGCGGACAGGCCAAATCAGCCCCAGCATTTT.

The chain employs TRBV28 and TRBJ1-2; D is unresolved. This CDR3 is built from 10 residues. Germline V gives CDR1 MDHEN, CDR2 SYDVKM. The ends were cut back, 8 bases at V and 7 bases at J, with 8 bases in the middle. The CDR3 DNA follows: TGTGCCAGCTTGAGTTCTGGCTACACCTTC. Its protein is CASLSSGYTF.

The DNA of the CDR3 is TGTGCCAGCTCAACTACGACAGGGTCGTCTGGGGCCAACGTCCTGACTTTC. It translates to CASSTTTGSSGANVLTF. The rearrangement uses TRBV18 and TRBJ2-6; 7 nucleotides line up with TRBD1. CDR1 is KGHSH, CDR2 LQKENI, per germline. Trimming cost V 5 bases and J 1 base; bases outside gene matches: 8. The CDR3 spans 17 residues. The entire variable domain, with the rest obtained from reference TRBV18 and TRBJ2-6, is as follows: NAGVMQNPRHLVRRRGQEARLRCSPMKGHSHVYWYRQLPEEGLKFMVYLQKENIIDESGMPKERFSAEFPKEGPSILRIQQVVRGDSAAYFCASSTTTGSSGANVLTFGAGSRLTVL.